Below, 26 T cell receptor beta chains from the same sample are listed, as sequenced in a study of a mutant IDH1 vaccine in newly diagnosed glioma (dated by TCRdb to the early 2020s). The sample's time point label, in plain terms: baseline, week 1 (first vaccination visit). What the treatment or condition label conveys for this sample: pre-vaccination baseline after standard-of-care therapy. The receptor library was made with the immunoSEQ multiplex PCR assay. Held by TCRdb, this immuneACCESS table contains in-frame sequences only and omits some clones. Under half of the omission traces to an unresolved V gene where checked; the cause of the rest is unknown. The sample table records around 33,000 clones; around 83% of these occur just once. Roughly 9% of the sample lies in the top ten. This specimen was peripheral blood mononuclear cells (PBMCs), taken from a glioma patient treated with radiotherapy, temozolomide or both. These receptors originate from a man aged 45 to 65 with glioma. Some clones in this sample may be carry-over from other donors' samples.

This clone was recorded only once. The V gene is TRBV4-1, the J gene TRBJ2-1; D gene ambiguous. Germline V lookup: CDR1 MGHRA, CDR2 YSYEKL. This CDR3 comprises 15 residues. The ends were cut back, 0 bases at V and 4 bases at J, with 10 bases in the middle. The CDR3 coding sequence is TGCGCCAGCAGCCAAGATCCGTCGGGTTACAATGAGCAGTTCTTC. Translated, it gives CASSQDPSGYNEQFF.

V is TRBV10-3 and J is TRBJ1-5, with D unclear. V dropped 2 bases and J dropped 5 bases, with 7 bases sitting between them. This CDR3 is built from 13 residues. The germline gives CDR1 ENHRY, CDR2 SYGVKD. The CDR3 DNA sequence: TGTGCCATCAGTGAGACGCGGGATCAGCCCCAGCATTTT. Its protein product is CAISETRDQPQHF.

This chain uses TRBV21-1 with TRBJ1-1. TRBV21-1 is a recognized pseudogene. The CDR3 length is 11 residues. CDR3 amino acids: CASSNKRRAFF. The CDR3, as DNA: TGTGCCAGCAGCAATAAAAGGAGGGCTTTCTTT.

The gene calls are TRBV4-3 and TRBJ1-1; no definite D call. CDR3 length equals 15 residues. V lost 0 bases, J lost 0 bases, and 8 bases lay in between. Germline V CDR1 and CDR2: LGHNA, YSLEER. CDR3 sequence: CASSQEQSVNTEAFF. In DNA, the CDR3 is TGCGCCAGCAGCCAAGAGCAGTCTGTGAACACTGAAGCTTTCTTT.

This chain links TRBV6-6 with TRBJ2-7; TRBD2 aligns across 12 bases. The CDR3 spans 16 residues. V dropped 0 bases and J dropped 3; count of bases not matched to a gene: 3. Per the germline V gene, CDR1 is MNHNY and CDR2 is SVGAGI (reference sequence). Here the CDR3 reads CASSYSRLAGVYEQYF. The CDR3 nucleotides are TGTGCCAGCAGTTACTCGAGACTAGCGGGGGTCTACGAGCAGTACTTC.

This clone turned up a few times. The chain uses TRBV9 and TRBJ1-5; 7 positions agree with TRBD1. The ends lost 4 bases at V and 5 bases at J; junction bases unmatched: 3. Looked up from germline, CDR1 is SGDLS and CDR2 is YYNGEE. The CDR3 consists of 13 residues. Written as DNA, the CDR3 is TGTGCCAGCAGCCAGGGGGATTATCAGCCCCAGCATTTT. Amino acid sequence: CASSQGDYQPQHF.

The chain couples TRBV4-2 to TRBJ2-3; possibly TRBD2 for D (6 bases). Trimming took off 3 bases at V and 6 bases at J, with 13 bases between the two ends. This CDR3 has 14 amino acids. Germline V lookup: CDR1 LGHNA, CDR2 YNFKEQ. DNA of the CDR3: TGTGCCAGCAGCCAGGGGCGGGGCCTCGATACGCAGTATTTT. Translation: CASSQGRGLDTQYF.

This chain joins TRBV6-6 and TRBJ1-1; D gene uncertain. The CDR3 spans 14 residues. Trimming took off 4 bases at V and 3 bases at J, with 12 bases between the two ends. Germline V lookup: CDR1 MNHNY, CDR2 SVGAGI (reference sequence). The CDR3 DNA follows: TGTGCCAGCAGTTCGCAGGTCGGGTACACTGAAGCTTTCTTT. Protein sequence: CASSSQVGYTEAFF.

This clone was observed a single time. This chain joins TRBV19 and TRBJ1-1; no clear D gene. Germline V gene data show CDR1 as LNHDA and CDR2 as SQIVND (reference sequence). Trimming took 5 bases from V and 5 from J, leaving 12 bases between them. This CDR3 spans 13 amino acids. CDR3 bases: TGTGCCAGTAGTGTGAGCACGAGGACTGAAGCTTTCTTT. This gives the protein CASSVSTRTEAFF.

This clone was seen only once. The chain employs TRBV6-5 and TRBJ1-2; 8 nucleotides agree with TRBD1. CDR3 size: 14 residues. Germline V gives CDR1 MNHEY, CDR2 SVGAGI. J lost 4 bases, V lost 7 bases, and 8 bases had no gene match. For the CDR3, the DNA is TGTGCCAGCAAACCGGGACAGGATTTCTATGGCTACACCTTC. This translates into CASKPGQDFYGYTF.

The rearrangement joins TRBV5-1 to TRBJ1-3, with 8 bases identical to TRBD1. This CDR3 spans 15 amino acids. Germline V gene lookup returns CDR1 SGHRS and CDR2 YFSETQ. J was trimmed by 4 bases and V by 4 bases; bases with no gene match: 7. In nucleotides, the CDR3 is TGCGCCAGCAGCCTAAGTACAGGGGGAGGAAACACCATATATTTT. Its protein product is CASSLSTGGGNTIYF.

J is TRBJ2-7 and V is TRBV9; weak D call: TRBD2 (6 bases). V was shortened by 4 bases and J by 7 bases, with 15 bases between the two germline ends. CDR3 size: 13 residues. CDR1 and CDR2 from the germline V gene are SGDLS and YYNGEE. CDR3 bases: TGTGCCAGCAGCAAAGGGGACTTCGATGAGCAGTACTTC. This gives the protein CASSKGDFDEQYF.

The chain recombines TRBV9 with TRBJ2-1; 13 bases are shared with TRBD2. Germline-derived CDR1 and CDR2 are SGDLS and YYNGEE. Losses at the gene ends were 4 bases for V and 7 bases for J; bases not matched to a gene: 8. CDR3 length equals 16 residues. Written as DNA, the CDR3 is TGTGCCAGCAGCCCTCGGACTAGCGGGAGTAGGAATGAGCAGTTCTTC. Its translation is CASSPRTSGSRNEQFF.

This chain uses TRBV7-3 with TRBJ2-5; weak D call: TRBD1 (6 bases). This CDR3 has 14 residues. The V end lost 5 bases, the J end lost 3 bases, and 13 bases lay between the germline ends. Germline V gene sequence: CDR1 SGHTA, CDR2 FQGTGA. As DNA, the CDR3 is TGTGCCAGCAGCCCAAACAGGGATGAAGAGACCCAGTACTTC. Encoded protein: CASSPNRDEETQYF.

V gene TRBV27 combines with J gene TRBJ2-2; 9 positions agree with TRBD1. Germline lookup yields CDR1 MNHEY and CDR2 SMNVEV (reference sequence). V was clipped by 5 bases and J by 6 bases; unmatched bases: 7. The CDR3 loop spans 15 amino acids. This CDR3 is CASSMSQGAAGELFF. CDR3 in DNA: TGTGCCAGCAGTATGTCACAGGGGGCCGCCGGGGAGCTGTTTTTT.

V gene TRBV5-6 combines with J gene TRBJ1-5; D unclear. CDR3 length: 14 amino acids. Trimming left V 3 bases short and J 2 bases short, with 9 bases between. CDR1 and CDR2 (germline): SGHDT, YYEEEE. The CDR3 DNA is TGTGCCAGCAGCTCTCTCCGGGGCAATCAGCCCCAGCATTTT. Its protein product is CASSSLRGNQPQHF.

The chain couples TRBV7-9 to TRBJ2-7; D is unresolved. This CDR3 is 13 amino acids long. Looked up from germline, CDR1 is SEHNR and CDR2 is FQNEAQ (reference sequence). V lost 4 bases to trimming and J lost 3 bases, with 10 bases between them. DNA for the CDR3: TGTGCCAGCAGCTCTCCTAACAGCTACGAGCAGTACTTC. It translates to CASSSPNSYEQYF.

The chain joins TRBV2 to TRBJ2-7, with D perhaps matching TRBD1 (5 bases). Per the germline V gene, CDR1 is SNHLY and CDR2 is FYNNEI. The V gene lost 6 bases and the J gene lost 0 bases, with 9 bases spanning the gap. The length of the CDR3 is 13 residues. The DNA for the CDR3 is TGTGCCAGCAGGACAGAGAGCTCCTACGAGCAGTACTTC. It codes for CASRTESSYEQYF. The full variable domain, its missing parts supplied by reference TRBV2 and TRBJ2-7, is EPEVTQTPSHQVTQMGQEVILRCVPISNHLYFYWYRQILGQKVEFLVSFYNNEISEKSEIFDDQFSVERPDGSNFTLKIRSTKLEDSAMYFCASRTESSYEQYFGPGTRLTVT.

This clone is medium-sized within its sample. The chain carries TRBV7-3 and TRBJ1-1; D unclear. Between the trimmed V and J ends, which lost 10 bases and 0 bases, there was a span of 6 bases. Germline loops: CDR1 SGHTA, CDR2 FQGTGA. The CDR3 spans 11 residues. CDR3 coding DNA: TGTGCCACTCAGGTGAACACTGAAGCTTTCTTT. Its translation is CATQVNTEAFF.

The genes are TRBV30 and TRBJ2-7, with a tentative D call TRBD1 (6 bases). Germline V gene sequence: CDR1 GTSNPN, CDR2 SVGIG (reference sequence). V dropped 6 bases and J dropped 0 bases, with 15 bases sitting between them. This CDR3 comprises 14 residues. The CDR3 protein is CACWDTEASYEQYF. The CDR3, as DNA: TGTGCCTGTTGGGACACAGAGGCCTCCTACGAGCAGTACTTC.

This chain joins TRBV6-5 and TRBJ1-2; TRBD1 might be the D (6 bases). Trimming removed 0 bases from V and 5 bases from J, with 13 bases in between. The germline CDR1 and CDR2 sequences are MNHEY and SVGAGI. The CDR3 has 15 residues. CDR3 in DNA: TGTGCCAGCAGTTACTCGCTCGGGGGCCATTATGGCTACACCTTC. Translation gives CASSYSLGGHYGYTF.

This clone came up a few times. The chain carries TRBV6-4 and TRBJ2-3; unclear D gene. The CDR3 loop spans 14 amino acids. Trimming took 8 bases from V and 0 from J, leaving 12 bases between them. The germline CDR1 and CDR2 sequences are MRHNA and SNTAGT. CDR3 residues: CASGPDGSTDTQYF. The DNA of the CDR3 is TGTGCCAGCGGCCCGGACGGAAGCACAGATACGCAGTATTTT.

This clone occurred a few times. The rearrangement uses TRBV6-1 and TRBJ2-6; no clear D gene. Per the germline V gene, CDR1 is MNHNS and CDR2 is SASEGT. The length of the CDR3 is 14 residues. Between the trimmed V and J ends, which lost 4 bases and 4 bases, there was a span of 8 bases. The chain's CDR3 is CASSAGPGANVLTF. The DNA for the CDR3 is TGTGCCAGCAGTGCAGGTCCCGGGGCCAACGTCCTGACTTTC.

The chain employs TRBV10-3 and TRBJ1-1; the match to TRBD1 covers 7 bases. The trim removed 10 bases at V and 5 bases at J, leaving 16 bases unmatched. This CDR3 contains 15 residues. The germline CDR1 and CDR2 sequences are ENHRY and SYGVKD. The DNA of the CDR3 is TGTGCCACCTCGGGACAGTCTCTGGGTGGGACTGAAGCTTTCTTT. Translating gives CATSGQSLGGTEAFF.

The chain couples TRBV7-8 to TRBJ1-4; D might be TRBD1 (6 bases). Germline CDR1 and CDR2: SGHVS and FQNEAQ. The germline V and J ends were trimmed by 6 bases and 6 bases, with 17 bases remaining between them. This CDR3 has 15 residues. CDR3 amino acids: CASREGEGSDEKLFF. CDR3 nucleotide sequence: TGTGCCAGCAGAGAGGGGGAGGGGAGTGATGAAAAACTGTTTTTT.

The rearrangement links TRBV6-1 to TRBJ2-3, with D possibly TRBD1 on 5 matching bases. CDR3 length equals 15 residues. CDR1 and CDR2 (germline): MNHNS, SASEGT. The V and J ends lost 7 bases and 5 bases respectively, with 19 bases between them. CDR3 loop: CASKGSWGRGDTQYF. The DNA for the CDR3 is TGTGCCAGCAAGGGGTCGTGGGGAAGAGGAGATACGCAGTATTTT.